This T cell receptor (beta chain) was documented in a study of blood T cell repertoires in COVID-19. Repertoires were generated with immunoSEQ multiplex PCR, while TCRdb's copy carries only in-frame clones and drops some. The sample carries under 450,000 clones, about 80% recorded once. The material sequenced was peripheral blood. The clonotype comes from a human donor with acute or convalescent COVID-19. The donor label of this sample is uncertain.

In DNA form, the CDR3 reads TGCGCCAGTGGTGACAGGGGGCAGTTTGGCTACACCTTC. It codes for CASGDRGQFGYTF. The chain couples TRBV5-1 to TRBJ1-2; 10 bases agree with TRBD1. In germline, CDR1 is SGHRS, CDR2 YFSETQ. J was trimmed by 7 bases and V by 8 bases; bases with no gene match: 8. The CDR3 extends over 13 amino acids.